The present T cell receptor (beta chain) was sequenced within a study of CD8 T cells in ankylosing spondylitis. Whole-study results and caveats: Characteristic of ankylosing spondylitis blood, it appeared, was a TCR beta motif comprising several highly homologous variants. Significantly higher representation of disease-linked clones was reported for matched ankylosing spondylitis synovial fluid.

TCRdb independently ran MiXCR on the 5' RACE reads; one entry per CDR3 protein. The data show about 200,000 distinct CDR3 sequences, 6% to 8% seen once. This clonotype showed up many times. The antigen remains undetermined. The CDR3 runs 13 residues. Germline-derived CDR1 and CDR2 are MDHEN and SYDVKM. With 2 bases removed from V and 5 bases from J, the gap between germline ends came to 8 bases. This receptor was identified in a male donor with ankylosing spondylitis. V gene TRBV28 combines with J gene TRBJ2-3; no definite D call. The sample was blood, either unsorted or a sorted T cell fraction (not recorded which). The CDR3 sequence is CASSLDRRDTQYF. CDR3 coding DNA: TGTGCCAGCAGTTTAGATCGGCGAGATACGCAGTATTTT.